The T cell receptor beta chain under discussion was sequenced for a study of blood T cell repertoires in COVID-19. CDR3 length equals 12 residues. The V end lost 4 bases, the J end lost 6 bases, and 9 bases lay between the germline ends. TCRdb's copy holds only in-frame clones and misses some; the assay was immunoSEQ multiplex PCR. Of about 24,000 clones in the sample, 89% are singletons; the top ten hold around 19%. The sequencing sample was made of peripheral blood. The chain has TRBV12-3 or TRBV12-4 and TRBJ1-2; D possibly corresponds to TRBD1 (5 bases). The TCR was taken from a human donor in a cohort sampled during active COVID-19. CDR3 protein: CASSSSRDGYTF. DNA of the CDR3: TGTGCCAGCAGTTCCTCCAGGGATGGCTACACCTTC.